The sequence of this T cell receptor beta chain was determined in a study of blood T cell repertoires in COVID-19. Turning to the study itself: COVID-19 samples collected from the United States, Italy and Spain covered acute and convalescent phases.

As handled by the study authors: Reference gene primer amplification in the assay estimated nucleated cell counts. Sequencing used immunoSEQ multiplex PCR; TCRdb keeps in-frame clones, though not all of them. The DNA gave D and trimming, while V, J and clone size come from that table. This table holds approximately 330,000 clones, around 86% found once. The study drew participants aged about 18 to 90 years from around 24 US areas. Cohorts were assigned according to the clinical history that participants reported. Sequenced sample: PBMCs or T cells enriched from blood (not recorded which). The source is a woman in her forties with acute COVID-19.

CDR3 residues: CASSQMAGESEAFF. As DNA, the CDR3 is TGTGCCAGCAGCCAAATGGCGGGGGAGAGTGAAGCTTTCTTT. The rearrangement joins TRBV3-1 (or the pseudogene TRBV3-2) to TRBJ1-1; tentative D call: TRBD1 (5 bases). The ends were cut back, 2 bases at V and 7 bases at J, with 14 bases in the middle. CDR3 length equals 14 residues. CDR1 is LGHDT, CDR2 YNNKEL, per germline (reference sequence).